A selection of T cell receptor beta chains follows, all from one sample in a study of shared clonotypes between healthy human individuals. Clones were sequenced by immunoSEQ multiplex PCR, and TCRdb holds only the in-frame ones, with some missing. The table records around 690,000 clones, less than 95% of them present only once. The sample was memory CD8+ T cells from PBMCs. The source is a man younger than 35 in good health. Some clones in this sample may be carry-over from other donors' samples. Both conserved end residues are part of each CDR3. Each record gives: D gene, J gene, V gene, clone size, CDR3 protein, CDR3 DNA. The D gene is left open where the match is weak. Clone size, where shown, is once, few, many, or a class for clones that have expanded.

TRBD1,TRBJ1-2,TRBV27,few,CASSFIGITGDGYTF,TGTGCCAGCAGTTTTATCGGGATAACAGGGGATGGCTACACCTTC
-,TRBJ2-5,TRBV7-9,-,CASSHELGLETQYF,TGTGCCAGCAGTCATGAGTTGGGGCTAGAGACCCAGTACTTC
TRBD2,TRBJ2-3,TRBV7-2,-,CASSLAWVLAGTDTQYF,TGTGCCAGCAGCTTAGCGTGGGTGCTAGCGGGCACAGATACGCAGTATTTT
-,TRBJ2-3,TRBV5-6,once,CASSENGVTDTQYF,TGTGCCAGCAGCGAAAACGGGGTCACAGATACGCAGTATTTT
TRBD1,TRBJ1-1,TRBV19,-,CASSIELRGRETEAFF,TGTGCCAGTAGTATAGAACTCAGGGGGCGGGAGACTGAAGCTTTCTTT
-,TRBJ2-7,TRBV7-9,-,CASSFRGGEQYF,TGTGCCAGCAGCTTTCGAGGGGGCGAGCAGTACTTC
-,TRBJ1-5,TRBV19,-,CASRARTARNQPQHF,TGTGCCAGTAGGGCCCGGACAGCCCGCAATCAGCCCCAGCATTTT
TRBD2,TRBJ2-1,TRBV5-6,-,CASSPVGLAGAGEQFF,TGTGCCAGCAGCCCCGTAGGACTAGCGGGAGCGGGTGAGCAGTTCTTC
TRBD2,TRBJ2-1,TRBV28,-,CASSPRTSRSYNEQFF,TGTGCCAGCAGTCCACGGACTAGTAGGTCCTACAATGAGCAGTTCTTC
-,TRBJ2-7,TRBV19,-,CASSIALGYGLGYEQYF,TGTGCCAGTAGTATCGCCCTGGGCTACGGATTGGGCTACGAGCAGTACTTC
TRBD2,TRBJ2-3,TRBV18,-,CASSPLAGGQEGTDTQYF,TGTGCCAGCTCACCTCTAGCGGGAGGACAGGAGGGCACAGATACGCAGTATTTT
-,TRBJ2-1,TRBV19,-,CASTPPRSNEQFF,TGTGCCAGTACCCCTCCCAGGAGCAATGAGCAGTTCTTC
-,TRBJ1-1,TRBV19,-,CASSIPQGGRAEAFF,TGTGCCAGTAGTATACCCCAGGGTGGTAGGGCTGAAGCTTTCTTT
-,TRBJ2-3,TRBV27,-,CASSFWAGSTDTQYF,TGTGCCAGCAGTTTCTGGGCGGGTAGCACAGATACGCAGTATTTT
-,TRBJ1-1,TRBV28,-,CASSLLSGRGDTEAFF,TGTGCCAGCAGTTTGTTATCGGGGCGGGGGGACACTGAAGCTTTCTTT
-,TRBJ1-1,TRBV5-1,-,CASSLASAGGRPLVDTEAFF,TGCGCCAGCAGCTTGGCCTCGGCGGGGGGGCGGCCATTGGTGGACACTGAAGCTTTCTTT
-,TRBJ2-5,TRBV14,-,CASSPRWQPGETQYF,TGTGCCAGCAGCCCCCGGTGGCAACCGGGAGAGACCCAGTACTTC
-,TRBJ2-7,TRBV19,-,CASSMTPSYEQYF,TGTGCCAGTAGTATGACCCCCAGCTACGAGCAGTACTTC
-,TRBJ2-2,TRBV28,once,CASSLVYVDTGELFF,TGTGCCAGCAGTTTAGTGTACGTAGACACCGGGGAGCTGTTTTTT
TRBD2,TRBJ2-1,TRBV11-2,-,CASSFLRSGAPPNEQFF,TGTGCCAGCAGCTTCCTTCGTAGCGGGGCCCCCCCCAATGAGCAGTTCTTC
-,TRBJ2-1,TRBV7-8,-,CASSLLTRDEQFF,TGTGCCAGCAGCCTTCTGACTCGGGATGAGCAGTTCTTC
-,TRBJ2-1,TRBV6-1,-,CASSVSAGSYNEQFF,TGTGCCAGCAGCGTATCGGCGGGCTCCTACAATGAGCAGTTCTTC
-,TRBJ2-5,TRBV9,-,CASSVVEGPETQYF,TGTGCCAGCAGCGTAGTCGAGGGCCCAGAGACCCAGTACTTC
-,TRBJ1-2,TRBV28,-,CASSSPTTNYGYTF,TGTGCCAGCAGTTCACCGACAACTAACTATGGCTACACCTTC
-,TRBJ2-7,TRBV27,-,CASSPFWRGKGEQYF,TGTGCCAGCAGTCCGTTTTGGAGGGGCAAGGGTGAGCAGTACTTC
-,TRBJ2-1,TRBV15,-,CATSIREKTNEQFF,TGTGCCACCAGTATTCGTGAGAAGACCAATGAGCAGTTCTTC
-,TRBJ2-5,TRBV10-3,-,CAISESFAPETQYF,TGTGCCATCAGTGAGAGTTTCGCACCCGAGACCCAGTACTTC
-,TRBJ2-3,TRBV10-2,-,CASTQGGAPDTQYF,TGCGCCAGCACCCAGGGAGGCGCCCCAGATACGCAGTATTTT
TRBD2,TRBJ2-1,TRBV4-2,-,CASSQALAGGGDEQFF,TGTGCCAGCAGCCAAGCCCTAGCGGGAGGGGGCGATGAGCAGTTCTTC
-,TRBJ2-3,TRBV14,-,CASSVIMADTQYF,TGTGCCAGCAGCGTGATTATGGCAGATACGCAGTATTTT
-,TRBJ1-4,TRBV27,-,CASSPDPTEEKLFF,TGTGCCAGCAGTCCAGACCCGACGGAAGAAAAACTGTTTTTT
-,TRBJ2-1,TRBV4-3,-,CASSRLWGEYNEQFF,TGCGCCAGCAGCCGCCTATGGGGAGAATACAATGAGCAGTTCTTC
TRBD1,TRBJ1-5,TRBV7-8,-,CASSPTTGALSPQHF,TGTGCCAGCAGCCCAACCACAGGGGCCCTCTCGCCCCAGCATTTT
TRBD1,TRBJ2-7,TRBV7-9,-,CASSFNRGYEQYF,TGTGCCAGCAGCTTTAACAGGGGCTACGAGCAGTACTTC
-,TRBJ2-1,TRBV9,-,CASSVGGDEQFF,TGTGCCAGCAGCGTCGGCGGAGATGAGCAGTTCTTC
-,TRBJ2-6,TRBV19,-,CASIKTASSGANVLTF,TGTGCCAGTATTAAAACTGCTAGCTCTGGGGCCAACGTCCTGACTTTC
-,TRBJ2-7,TRBV7-8,-,CASSFLDYEQYF,TGTGCCAGCAGCTTCCTAGACTACGAGCAGTACTTC
TRBD1,TRBJ2-7,TRBV6-1,-,CASSDHPPGQGAYEQYF,TGTGCCAGCAGTGACCATCCTCCGGGACAGGGAGCCTACGAGCAGTACTTC
-,TRBJ2-1,TRBV11-2,-,CASRIPGNAASYNEQFF,TGTGCCAGCAGGATCCCGGGGAATGCGGCATCCTACAATGAGCAGTTCTTC
-,TRBJ2-5,TRBV6-5,-,CASSYSGAGGETQYF,TGTGCCAGCAGTTACTCGGGGGCAGGGGGGGAGACCCAGTACTTC
TRBD1,TRBJ2-7,TRBV10-3,-,CAISDVLGQGPYEQYF,TGTGCCATCAGTGACGTTCTTGGACAGGGACCCTACGAGCAGTACTTC
-,TRBJ2-1,TRBV4-1,-,CASSQDLRPYNYNEQFF,TGCGCCAGCAGCCAAGATCTTCGGCCTTATAACTACAATGAGCAGTTCTTC
-,TRBJ1-1,TRBV19,-,CASSMRNTEAFF,TGTGCCAGTAGTATGAGAAACACTGAAGCTTTCTTT
-,TRBJ1-1,TRBV28,-,CASSLPVGGEAFF,TGTGCCAGCAGTTTACCCGTGGGGGGTGAAGCTTTCTTT
-,TRBJ2-5,TRBV4-1,-,CASSQDRQSQETQYF,TGCGCCAGCAGCCAAGATCGGCAGTCCCAAGAGACCCAGTACTTC
-,TRBJ2-2,TRBV2,-,CASQGWTGELFF,TGTGCCAGCCAGGGATGGACCGGGGAGCTGTTTTTT
-,TRBJ1-2,TRBV5-5,-,CASSLFPSVGEDGYTF,TGTGCCAGCAGCTTGTTCCCCTCAGTGGGTGAGGATGGCTACACCTTC
-,TRBJ2-3,TRBV6-4,-,CASSDSYGFPDTQYF,TGTGCCAGCAGTGACTCTTACGGGTTCCCAGATACGCAGTATTTT
-,TRBJ2-1,TRBV6-5,-,CASSLRGSSYNEQFF,TGTGCCAGCAGTCTGCGGGGTAGCTCCTACAATGAGCAGTTCTTC
-,TRBJ2-4,TRBV7-2,-,CASSQRDPIQYF,TGTGCCAGCAGCCAACGGGACCCTATTCAGTACTTC
TRBD1,TRBJ1-1,TRBV30,-,CAWTERTGINTEAFF,TGTGCCTGGACTGAAAGGACAGGGATTAACACTGAAGCTTTCTTT
TRBD1,TRBJ1-1,TRBV27,-,CASSAGQSTEAFF,TGTGCCAGCAGTGCGGGACAGTCCACTGAAGCTTTCTTT
-,TRBJ1-1,TRBV9,-,CASSGRSQGTEAFF,TGTGCCAGCAGCGGCCGTTCACAGGGCACTGAAGCTTTCTTT
-,TRBJ2-2,TRBV30,-,CAWSVGRFSNTGELFF,TGTGCCTGGAGTGTCGGTCGGTTTTCGAACACCGGGGAGCTGTTTTTT
-,TRBJ2-7,TRBV6-6,-,CAISAFAYEQYF,TGTGCCATCTCCGCGTTTGCCTACGAGCAGTACTTC